These T cell receptor beta chains were read from a single sample in a study of blood T cell repertoires in COVID-19. Repertoires were generated with immunoSEQ multiplex PCR, while TCRdb's copy carries only in-frame clones and drops some. Counted here are some 360,000 clones, roughly 86% occurring once; the ten biggest clones make up under 3%. The specimen was peripheral blood. These receptors originate from a woman aged 60-75 years with COVID-19, enrolled during active disease. The CDR3 runs from the conserved cysteine through the conserved F or W. Rows may omit the clone size; those that give it use once, few, many or a size class.

few | TRBV28 | CASTHSPYEQYF
- | TRBV7-6 | CASIPGERGVGETQYF
- | TRBV4-1 | CASSQATSNEQFF
- | TRBV2 | CASRTVQETQYF
few | TRBV6-1 | CASSEDWTGGFHEQYF
- | TRBV2 | CASSVPSGRGTGELFF
- | TRBV7-2 | CASSFGSWGDNEQFF
- | TRBV21-1 | CATLAGARACEQFF
- | TRBV5-1 | CASSGTGLEQYF
- | TRBV7-3 | CASSLTSGATHNEQFF
- | TRBV27 | CASSSGQNNQPQHF
few | TRBV20-1 | CSASGANYGYTF
- | TRBV3-1/TRBV3-2 | CASSRDSGQPQHF
- | TRBV6-4 | CASSVTGGEQFF
- | TRBV9 | CASSVGGRGPPNYGYTF
- | TRBV19 | CASSDSGTERQYF
- | TRBV5-1 | CASSFRGTSKADTQYF
- | TRBV3-1/TRBV3-2 | CASSLTWANVLTF
- | TRBV18 | CASSPYLGLKNTGELFF
- | TRBV5-1 | CASSLDTRSEAFF
- | TRBV7-2 | CASSLPRGFQETQYF
- | TRBV5-1 | CASSFNRGGLNEQFF
many | TRBV2 | CASTELRGTGELFF
- | TRBV27 | CASSLTPTGGEFF
few | TRBV11-2 | CASSSLRDRGLETQYF
- | TRBV6-1 | CASSEAPGNTIYF
- | TRBV4-2 | CASSQEPGGRETQYF
- | TRBV16 | CASSQSPGISGYGYTF
- | TRBV9 | CASSSSDRVYTEAFF
- | TRBV7-9 | CASSPGLSVYEQYF
- | TRBV5-4 | CASSAGTGSKTQYF
- | TRBV7-2 | CASSAVGGRGQNTEAFF
- | TRBV12-5 | CASGLPLGVDYEQYF
- | TRBV20-1 | CSASGPGGATYEQYF
- | TRBV3-1/TRBV3-2 | CASSHGSGAYNEQFF
- | TRBV18 | CASSPPEGWTGNTIYF
- | TRBV20-1 | CSAKTDTEAFF
- | TRBV18 | CASSMDRGGSGANVLTF
- | TRBV6-2/TRBV6-3 | CASSPRGDEQFF
few | TRBV7-6 | CASSLGVRGGSNTGELFF
- | TRBV7-8 | CASSYTGTFAEKLFF
- | TRBV5-1 | CASSTSPVWGGRSPLHF
- | TRBV5-6 | CASSSGTSGGDQETQYF
- | TRBV19 | CASSKGSGQHQPQHF
- | TRBV9 | CASSVGGRGVTEAFF
- | TRBV7-8 | CASSLARTGDEQFF
once | TRBV7-3 | CASSCSLLAYFGSSQETQYF
- | TRBV25-1 | CASSDGSSYNSPLHF
- | TRBV7-7 | CASSLGAGPLYEQYF
- | TRBV6-4 | CASSDSKTGGDLYEQYF
- | TRBV4-1 | CASSQFRDNSYEQYF
- | TRBV27 | CASSSTGEKAYEQYF
- | TRBV7-3 | CASLLSETGNTEAFF
- | TRBV5-6 | CASSLNRINYGYTF